This TCR beta chain was profiled in a study of T-cell reconstitution after alpha-beta-depleted transplantation in children. As it was prepared, the TCRbeta library received unique molecular identifiers. TCRdb reprocessed the PCR reads with MiXCR, giving one entry per CDR3 protein. The table shows 780,000 or so distinct CDR3 sequences, with roughly 15% occurring only once. The CDR3 runs to 14 residues. Trimming cost V 6 bases and J 3 bases, with 13 bases left between them. This clonotype was sampled from a male patient under 18 who had a stem cell transplant for acute lymphoblastic leukemia, so the T cells may come from the graft donor. The V and J genes are TRBV12-3 or TRBV12-4 and TRBJ2-3, with D tentatively TRBD2 (5 bases). The specimen comprised PBMCs, mostly from graft donor cells, sampled 360 days after TCRalphabeta/CD19-depleted stem cell transplant. The CDR3 DNA follows: TGTGCCAGCAGCCCTTTGGGAGAAACAGATACGCAGTATTTT. It yields the protein CASSPLGETDTQYF.